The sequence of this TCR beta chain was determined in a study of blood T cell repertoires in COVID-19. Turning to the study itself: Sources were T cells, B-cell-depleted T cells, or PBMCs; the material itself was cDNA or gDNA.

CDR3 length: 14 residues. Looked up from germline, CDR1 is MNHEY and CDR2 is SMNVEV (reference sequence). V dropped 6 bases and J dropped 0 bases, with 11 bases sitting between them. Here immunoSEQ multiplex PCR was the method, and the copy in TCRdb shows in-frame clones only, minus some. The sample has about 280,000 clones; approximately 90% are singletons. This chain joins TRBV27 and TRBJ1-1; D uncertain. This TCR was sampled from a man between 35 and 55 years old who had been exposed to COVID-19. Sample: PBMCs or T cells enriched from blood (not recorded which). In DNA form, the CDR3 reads TGTGCCAGCAGACGTCAGAGGATGAACACTGAAGCTTTCTTT. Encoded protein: CASRRQRMNTEAFF.